This entry concerns a single T cell receptor beta chain. Its specificity is unknown. Relative to the germline gene, one junction end is altered; a read error may explain this. Produced via immunoSEQ multiplex PCR; TCRdb's table is partial and in-frame only. Of a few million clones listed, around 90% were seen once; the top ten hold 0.3% to 0.4%. The CDR3 loop spans 14 amino acids. Germline lookup yields CDR1 PRHDT and CDR2 FYEKMQ (reference sequence). This record comes from a study of shared clonotypes between healthy human individuals. Background on the study: Three CD4 naive, three CD4 memory, two CD8 naive and one CD8 memory plate were used per donor.

CD4+ cells yielded CD45RA+ naive and CD45RA-negative memory subsets. Study-wide points: Sampling was confined to blood; repertoires within tissues likely differ.

Sequencing was performed on naive CD4+ T cells from PBMCs. Subset denoted: CD45RA+ positively selected. This chain connects TRBV13 to TRBJ2-3; D is possibly TRBD1 (6 bases). The receptor was isolated from a man aged 18 to 29 in good health. Some clones in this sample may be carry-over from other donors' samples. CDR3 region: CASSLGGRMDTQYF. The CDR3 DNA reads TGTGCCAGCAGCCTAGGGGGTCGGATGGATACGCAGTATTTT.